This T cell receptor beta chain was retrieved from a study of metastatic and nonmetastatic thyroid tumors. Prior to thyroid surgery, none of the patients had received any treatment. In germline, CDR1 is MGHRA, CDR2 YSYEKL. The CDR3 consists of 15 residues. The V and J ends lost 7 bases and 0 bases respectively, with 10 bases between them. Using MiXCR, TCRdb re-called clones from the PCR reads. The sample lists about 24,000 clones, roughly 25% occurring once. This clone was counted ten times or more. Sequencing was performed on tumor tissue. J is TRBJ2-6 and V is TRBV4-1; weak D call: TRBD1 (5 bases). This TCR derives from a male donor with papillary thyroid cancer or a benign thyroid nodule (not recorded which). Some clones in this sample may be carry-over from other donors' samples. The CDR3 coding sequence is TGCGCCAGCAACCAGCAGGGCTCTGGGGCCAACGTCCTGACTTTC. It translates to CASNQQGSGANVLTF.